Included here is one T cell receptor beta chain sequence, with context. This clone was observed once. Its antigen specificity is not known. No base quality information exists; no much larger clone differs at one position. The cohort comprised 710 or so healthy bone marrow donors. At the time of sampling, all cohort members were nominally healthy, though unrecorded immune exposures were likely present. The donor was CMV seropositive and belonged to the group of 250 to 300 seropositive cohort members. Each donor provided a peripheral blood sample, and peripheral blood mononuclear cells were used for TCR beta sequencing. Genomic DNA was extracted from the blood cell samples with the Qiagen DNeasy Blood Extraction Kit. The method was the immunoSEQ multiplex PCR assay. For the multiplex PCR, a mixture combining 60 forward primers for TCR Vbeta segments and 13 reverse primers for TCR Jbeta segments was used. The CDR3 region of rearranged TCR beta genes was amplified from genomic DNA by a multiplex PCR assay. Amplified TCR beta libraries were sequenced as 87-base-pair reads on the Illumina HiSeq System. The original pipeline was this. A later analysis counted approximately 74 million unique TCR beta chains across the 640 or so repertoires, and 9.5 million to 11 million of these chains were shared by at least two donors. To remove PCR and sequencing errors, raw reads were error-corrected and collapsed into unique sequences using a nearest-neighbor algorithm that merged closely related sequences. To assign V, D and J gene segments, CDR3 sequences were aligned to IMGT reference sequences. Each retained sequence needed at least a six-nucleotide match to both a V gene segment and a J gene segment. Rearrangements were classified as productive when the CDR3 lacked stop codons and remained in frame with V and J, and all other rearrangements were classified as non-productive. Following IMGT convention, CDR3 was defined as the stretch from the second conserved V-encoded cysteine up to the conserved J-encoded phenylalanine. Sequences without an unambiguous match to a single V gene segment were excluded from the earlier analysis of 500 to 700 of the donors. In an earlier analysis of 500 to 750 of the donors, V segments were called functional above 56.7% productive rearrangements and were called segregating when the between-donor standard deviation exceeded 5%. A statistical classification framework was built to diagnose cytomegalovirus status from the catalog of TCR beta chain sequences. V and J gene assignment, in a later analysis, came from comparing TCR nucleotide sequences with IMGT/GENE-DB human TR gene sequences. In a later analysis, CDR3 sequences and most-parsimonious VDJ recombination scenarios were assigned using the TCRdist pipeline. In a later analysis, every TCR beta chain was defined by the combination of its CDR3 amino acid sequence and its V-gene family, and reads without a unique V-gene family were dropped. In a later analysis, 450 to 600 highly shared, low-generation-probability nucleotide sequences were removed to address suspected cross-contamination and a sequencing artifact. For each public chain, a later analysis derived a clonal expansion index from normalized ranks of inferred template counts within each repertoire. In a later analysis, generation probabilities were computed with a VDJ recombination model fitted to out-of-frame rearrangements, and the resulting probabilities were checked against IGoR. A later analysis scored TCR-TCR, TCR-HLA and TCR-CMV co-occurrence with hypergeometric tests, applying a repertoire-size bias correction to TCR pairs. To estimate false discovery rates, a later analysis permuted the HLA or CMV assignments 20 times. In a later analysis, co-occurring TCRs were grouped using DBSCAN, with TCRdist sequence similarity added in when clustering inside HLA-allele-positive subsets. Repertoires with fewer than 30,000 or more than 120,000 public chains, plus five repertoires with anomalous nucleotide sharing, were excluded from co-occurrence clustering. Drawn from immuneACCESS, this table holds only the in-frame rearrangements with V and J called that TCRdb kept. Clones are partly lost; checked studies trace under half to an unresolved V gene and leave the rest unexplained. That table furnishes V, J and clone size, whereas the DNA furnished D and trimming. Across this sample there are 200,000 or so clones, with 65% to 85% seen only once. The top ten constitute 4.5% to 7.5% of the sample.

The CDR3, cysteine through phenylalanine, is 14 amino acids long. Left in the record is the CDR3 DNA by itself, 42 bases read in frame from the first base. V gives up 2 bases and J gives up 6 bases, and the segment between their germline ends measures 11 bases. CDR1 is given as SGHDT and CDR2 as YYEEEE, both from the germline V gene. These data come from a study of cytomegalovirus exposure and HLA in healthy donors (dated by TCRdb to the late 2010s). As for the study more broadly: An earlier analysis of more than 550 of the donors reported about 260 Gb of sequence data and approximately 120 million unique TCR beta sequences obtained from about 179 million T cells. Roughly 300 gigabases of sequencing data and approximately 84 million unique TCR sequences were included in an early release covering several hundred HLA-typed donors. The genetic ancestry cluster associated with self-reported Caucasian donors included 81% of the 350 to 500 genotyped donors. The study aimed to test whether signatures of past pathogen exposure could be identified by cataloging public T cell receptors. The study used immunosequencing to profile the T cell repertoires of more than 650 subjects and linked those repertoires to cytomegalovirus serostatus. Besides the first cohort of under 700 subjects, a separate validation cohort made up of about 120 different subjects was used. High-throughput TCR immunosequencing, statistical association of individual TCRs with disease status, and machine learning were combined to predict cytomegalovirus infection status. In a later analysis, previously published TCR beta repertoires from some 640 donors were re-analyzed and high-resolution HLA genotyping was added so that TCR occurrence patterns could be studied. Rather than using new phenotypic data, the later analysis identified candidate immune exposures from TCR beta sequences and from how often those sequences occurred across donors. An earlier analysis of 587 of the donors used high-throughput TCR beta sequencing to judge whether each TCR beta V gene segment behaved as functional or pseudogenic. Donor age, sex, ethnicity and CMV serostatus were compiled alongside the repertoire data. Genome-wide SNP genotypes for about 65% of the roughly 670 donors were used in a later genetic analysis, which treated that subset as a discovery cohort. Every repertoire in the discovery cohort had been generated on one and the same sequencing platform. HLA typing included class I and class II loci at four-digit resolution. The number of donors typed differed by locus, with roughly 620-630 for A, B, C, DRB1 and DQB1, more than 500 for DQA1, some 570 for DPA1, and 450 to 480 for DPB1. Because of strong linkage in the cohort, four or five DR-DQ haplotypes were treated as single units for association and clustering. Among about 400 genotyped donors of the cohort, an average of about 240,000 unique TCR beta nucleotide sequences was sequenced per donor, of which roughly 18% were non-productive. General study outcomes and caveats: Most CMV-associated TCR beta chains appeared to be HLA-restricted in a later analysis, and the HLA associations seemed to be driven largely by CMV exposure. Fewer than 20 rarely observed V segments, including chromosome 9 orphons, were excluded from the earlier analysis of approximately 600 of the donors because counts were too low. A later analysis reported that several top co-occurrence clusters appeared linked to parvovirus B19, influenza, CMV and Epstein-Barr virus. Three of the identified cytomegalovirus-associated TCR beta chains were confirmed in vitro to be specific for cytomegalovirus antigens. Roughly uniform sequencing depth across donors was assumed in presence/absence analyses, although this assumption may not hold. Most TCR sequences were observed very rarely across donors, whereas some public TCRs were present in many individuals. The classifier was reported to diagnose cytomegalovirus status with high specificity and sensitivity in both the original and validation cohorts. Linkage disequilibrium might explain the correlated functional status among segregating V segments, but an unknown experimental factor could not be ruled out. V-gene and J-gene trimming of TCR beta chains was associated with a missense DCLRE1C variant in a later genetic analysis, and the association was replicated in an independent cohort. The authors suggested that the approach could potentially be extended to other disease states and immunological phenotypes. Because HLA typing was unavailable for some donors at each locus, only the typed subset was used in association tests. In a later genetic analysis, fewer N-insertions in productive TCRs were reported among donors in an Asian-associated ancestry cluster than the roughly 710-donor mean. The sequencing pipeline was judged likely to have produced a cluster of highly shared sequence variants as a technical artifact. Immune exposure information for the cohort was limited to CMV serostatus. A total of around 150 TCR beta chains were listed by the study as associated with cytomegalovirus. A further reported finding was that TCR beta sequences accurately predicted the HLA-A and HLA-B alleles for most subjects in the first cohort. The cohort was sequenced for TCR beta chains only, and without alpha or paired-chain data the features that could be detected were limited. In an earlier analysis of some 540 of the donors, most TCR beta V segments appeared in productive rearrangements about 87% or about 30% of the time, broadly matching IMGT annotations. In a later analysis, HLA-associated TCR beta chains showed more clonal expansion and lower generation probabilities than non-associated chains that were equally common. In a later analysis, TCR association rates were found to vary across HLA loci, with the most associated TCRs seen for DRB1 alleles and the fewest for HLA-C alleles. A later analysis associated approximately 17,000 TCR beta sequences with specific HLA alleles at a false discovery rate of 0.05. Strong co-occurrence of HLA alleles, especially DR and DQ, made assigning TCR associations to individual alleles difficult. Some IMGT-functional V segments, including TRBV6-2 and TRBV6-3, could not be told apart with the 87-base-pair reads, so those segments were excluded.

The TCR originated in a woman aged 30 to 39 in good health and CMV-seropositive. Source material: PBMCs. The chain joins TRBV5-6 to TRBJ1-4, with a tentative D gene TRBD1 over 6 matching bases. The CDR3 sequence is CASSFKTGDEKLFF. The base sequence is TGTGCCAGCAGCTTCAAGACAGGTGATGAAAAACTGTTTTTT.